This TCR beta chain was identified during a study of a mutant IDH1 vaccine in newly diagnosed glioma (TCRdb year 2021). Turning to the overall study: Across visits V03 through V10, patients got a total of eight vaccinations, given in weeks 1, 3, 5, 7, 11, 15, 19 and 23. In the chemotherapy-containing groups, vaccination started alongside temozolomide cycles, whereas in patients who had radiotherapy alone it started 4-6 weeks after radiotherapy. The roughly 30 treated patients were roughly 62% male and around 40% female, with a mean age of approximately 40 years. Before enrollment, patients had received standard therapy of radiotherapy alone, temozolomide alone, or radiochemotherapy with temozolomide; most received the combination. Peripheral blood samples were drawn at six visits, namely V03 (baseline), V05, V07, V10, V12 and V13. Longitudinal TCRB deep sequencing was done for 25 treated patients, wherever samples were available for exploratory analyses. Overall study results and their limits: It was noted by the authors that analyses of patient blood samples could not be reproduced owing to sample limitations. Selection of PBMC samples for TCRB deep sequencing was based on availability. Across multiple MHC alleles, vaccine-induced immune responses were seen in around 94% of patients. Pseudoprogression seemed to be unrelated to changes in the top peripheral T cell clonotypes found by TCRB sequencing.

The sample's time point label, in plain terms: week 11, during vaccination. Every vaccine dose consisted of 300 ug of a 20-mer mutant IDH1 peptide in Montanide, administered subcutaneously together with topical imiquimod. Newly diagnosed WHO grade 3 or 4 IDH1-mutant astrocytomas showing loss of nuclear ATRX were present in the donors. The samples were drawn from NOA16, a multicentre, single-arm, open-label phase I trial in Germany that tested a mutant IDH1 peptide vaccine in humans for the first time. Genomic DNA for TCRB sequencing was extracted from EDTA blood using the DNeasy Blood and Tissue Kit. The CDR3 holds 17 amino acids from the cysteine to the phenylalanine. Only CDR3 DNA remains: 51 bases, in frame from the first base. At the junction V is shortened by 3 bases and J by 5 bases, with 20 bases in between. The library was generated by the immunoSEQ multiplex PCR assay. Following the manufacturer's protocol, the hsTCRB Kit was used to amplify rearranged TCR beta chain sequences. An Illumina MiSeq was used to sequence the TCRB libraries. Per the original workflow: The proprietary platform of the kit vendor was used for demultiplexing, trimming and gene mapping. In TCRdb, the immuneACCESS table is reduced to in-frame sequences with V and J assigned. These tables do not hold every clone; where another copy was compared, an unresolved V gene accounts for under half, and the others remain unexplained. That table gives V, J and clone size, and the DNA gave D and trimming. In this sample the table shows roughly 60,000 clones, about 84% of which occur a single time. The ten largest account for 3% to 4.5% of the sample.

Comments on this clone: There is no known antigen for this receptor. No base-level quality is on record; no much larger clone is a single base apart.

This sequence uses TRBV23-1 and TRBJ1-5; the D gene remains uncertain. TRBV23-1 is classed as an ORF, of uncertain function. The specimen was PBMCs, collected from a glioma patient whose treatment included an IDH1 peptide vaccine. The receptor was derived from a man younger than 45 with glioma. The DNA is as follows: TGCGCCAGCAGTCACCGAATTCTGAGTAGGGCTCATCAGCCCCAGCATTTT. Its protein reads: CASSHRILSRAHQPQHF.